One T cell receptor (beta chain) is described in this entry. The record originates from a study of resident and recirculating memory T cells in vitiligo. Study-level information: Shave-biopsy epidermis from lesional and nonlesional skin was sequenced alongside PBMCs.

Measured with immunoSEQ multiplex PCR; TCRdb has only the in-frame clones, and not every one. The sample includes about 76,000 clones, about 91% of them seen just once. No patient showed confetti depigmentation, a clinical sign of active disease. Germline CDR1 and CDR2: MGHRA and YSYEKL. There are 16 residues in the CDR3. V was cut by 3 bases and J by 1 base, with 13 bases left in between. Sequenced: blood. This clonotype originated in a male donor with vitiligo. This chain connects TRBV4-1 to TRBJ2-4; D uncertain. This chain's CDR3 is CASSQITVLAKNIQYF. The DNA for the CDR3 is TGCGCCAGCAGCCAGATTACAGTGCTGGCCAAAAACATTCAGTACTTC.